This T cell receptor beta chain was sequenced during a study of graft-versus-host responses after intestinal transplantation (dated by TCRdb to about 2021). Some background on the complete study: Multivisceral, liver-intestinal, or isolated intestinal transplants were received by the recipients. All recipients received anti-thymocyte globulin induction followed by maintenance tacrolimus and steroids for approximately 3 years. Graft-versus-host and host-versus-graft alloreactive T cell clones were tracked in the graft, circulation and bone marrow after intestinal transplantation using bulk TCR-beta CDR3 sequencing. Alloreactive clones were identified by sequencing pre-transplant mixed lymphocyte reaction products and comparing them with unstimulated pre-transplant donor and recipient T cells. The cohort enrolled 20 to 25 intestinal transplant recipients, one of whom was a retransplant, and a few patients without pretransplant specimens were excluded. Donor T cell macrochimerism was defined as a peak of at least 4% donor T cells among recipient peripheral blood mononuclear cells. Samples from three later patients were sequenced in-house on an Illumina MiSeq with MiXCR processing rather than by the commercial service.

The germline V gene supplies CDR1 MGHRA and CDR2 YSYEKL. Compared with germline, V lacks 0 bases and J lacks 4 bases; bases without a gene match: 4. Counted from cysteine to phenylalanine, this CDR3 has 16 amino acids. The only DNA kept is the CDR3, 48 bases in frame from the first base. Study-wide findings and limitations: Patients with donor T cell macrochimerism had high GvH to HvG T cell clonal ratios in their allografts. GvH clones turned up in recipient bone marrow, with some appearing earlier in ileal mucosa or blood, a pattern consistent with an intestinal mucosal origin. Early after transplant, peak levels of circulating GvH clones were associated with declines in HvG clones. Conclusions were limited by the relatively low number and heterogeneity of intestinal transplant patients.

The time point label on this specimen signifies: cells obtained before transplantation from donor or recipient. CD3+CD4+ and CD3+CD8+ populations were FACS-sorted from unstimulated pre-transplant donor and recipient cells taken from spleen or lymph nodes. The library was generated by the immunoSEQ multiplex PCR assay. For most patients, genomic DNA was isolated using the Qiagen DNeasy Blood and Tissue Kit and was shipped frozen to Adaptive Biotechnologies for TCR sequencing. For most patients, genomic DNA was subjected to high-throughput TCR-beta CDR3 sequencing by Adaptive Biotechnologies. Processing in the source paper ran as follows. TCR sequencing data were retrieved from Adaptive's ImmunoSEQ software for 18 patients, whereas three other patients were processed with MiXCR and VDJtools. CD4 versus CD8 sorting errors were corrected by removing sequences found in both subsets at a frequency ratio below 5:1. CDR3 nucleotide sequences shared by donor and recipient were removed because the origin of these sequences could not be assigned. Alloreactive clones required at least 2-fold expansion over unstimulated cells and minimum CFSE-low frequency of 0.002% (template counts) or 0.001% (read counts). A clone was considered mappable if detected in the sequenced pre-transplant spleen, lymph node, or MLR CFSE-low populations of the donor or recipient. The cumulative frequency of alloreactive clones was calculated as a percentage of all sequences, weighted by copy number. In TCRdb, the immuneACCESS table is reduced to in-frame sequences with V and J assigned. These tables do not hold every clone; where another copy was compared, an unresolved V gene accounts for under half, and the others remain unexplained. The V and J calls and clone size were taken over from that table, and D and trimming were inferred from the DNA. The table for this sample lists roughly 100,000 clones; less than 95% of them were counted only once. Approximately 0.069% of the sample is held by the ten biggest clonotypes.

To note about this clone: What antigen it recognizes has not been identified. Qualities for individual bases were not recorded, and no much larger clone is one base off.

The sequence derives from a human donor who was the organ donor for an intestinal transplant. Sequencing used unstimulated CD8+ T cells sorted from spleen or lymph node cells, obtained before transplant. The chain is encoded by TRBV4-1 joined to TRBJ1-4; TRBD1 agrees with 8 junctional bases. The nucleotide sequence reads as follows: TGCGCCAGCAGCCAAGATGGACAGGGACTTAATGAAAAACTGTTTTTT. It translates to CASSQDGQGLNEKLFF.